These 24 T cell receptor beta chains were sequenced from one sample in a study of cytomegalovirus exposure and HLA in healthy donors. Primers included in the PCR were 60 Vbeta and 13 Jbeta primers. Only in-frame clones appear in the TCRdb table, and some are missing; sequencing was by immunoSEQ multiplex PCR. The table includes about 140,000 clones, around 75% detected once. Sequenced material: PBMCs. The source is a female donor in good health and CMV-seronegative.

V gene TRBV11-2 combines with J gene TRBJ1-1; a weak D match, TRBD1 (5 bases). V was pared by 5 bases and J by 6 bases, with 22 bases between. There are 16 residues in the CDR3. Germline V gene data show CDR1 as SGHAT and CDR2 as FQNNGV. CDR3: CASSQRGEGFRAEAFF. DNA for the CDR3: TGTGCCAGCAGCCAACGGGGGGAGGGATTCCGGGCTGAAGCTTTCTTT.

The CDR3 spells CASSLLRDRGHEQYF. Here the CDR3 DNA reads TGTGCCAGCAGCTTGCTCCGGGACAGGGGACACGAGCAGTACTTC. The rearrangement links TRBV5-4 to TRBJ2-7; 10 bases fit TRBD1. The CDR3 consists of 15 residues. Germline V CDR1 and CDR2: SGHNT, YYREEE (reference sequence). With 1 base clipped from V and 5 bases from J, the junction kept 6 bases outside the gene matches.

This chain connects TRBV7-9 to TRBJ1-1; 10 bases align to TRBD1. Germline V CDR1 and CDR2: SEHNR, FQNEAQ (reference sequence). After removal of 8 bases from V and 6 bases from J, the junction contained 9 bases not matched to a gene. The CDR3 is 14 residues long. CDR3 bases: TGTGCCAGCTGGGACCGGGACAGGGGCCCTGAAGCTTTCTTT. Encoded protein: CASWDRDRGPEAFF.

This chain connects TRBV7-2 to TRBJ1-4, with a weak D call TRBD1 (5 bases). CDR3 size: 15 residues. Germline CDR1 reads SGHTA; CDR2 reads FQGNSA. The V end lost 5 bases, the J end lost 0 bases, and 10 bases lay between the germline ends. The CDR3 spells CASSPDSATNEKLFF. In DNA form, the CDR3 reads TGTGCCAGCAGCCCAGACAGTGCAACTAATGAAAAACTGTTTTTT.

V and J are TRBV28 and TRBJ2-1; TRBD1 agrees at 11 bases. The CDR3 contains 14 residues. Germline V gene data show CDR1 as MDHEN and CDR2 as SYDVKM. V lost 6 bases, J lost 6 bases, and 4 bases stayed unmatched. In DNA form, the CDR3 reads TGTGCCAGCAGGGGACAGGGGGGGGGCAATGAGCAGTTCTTC. It codes for CASRGQGGGNEQFF. The entire variable domain, with the rest obtained from reference TRBV28 and TRBJ2-1, is as follows: DVKVTQSSRYLVKRTGEKVFLECVQDMDHENMFWYRQDPGLGLRLIYFSYDVKMKEKGDIPEGYSVSREKKERFSLILESASTNQTSMYLCASRGQGGGNEQFFGPGTRLTVL.

This rearrangement joins TRBV4-3 to TRBJ1-4; the D is unclear. From germline, CDR1 is LGHNA and CDR2 YSLEER. The V end lost 4 bases, the J end lost 8 bases, and 17 bases lay between the germline ends. CDR3 length equals 15 residues. The CDR3 DNA reads as TGCGCCAGCAGCCCTGCGGGGATAACTGGCGAAAAACTGTTTTTT. It codes for CASSPAGITGEKLFF.

The chain carries TRBV21-1 and TRBJ1-1; the DNA was not used to check the table's D call, TRBD1. TRBV21-1 is recorded as a pseudogene. The CDR3 spans 17 residues. The CDR3 bases are TGTGCCAGCAGCCTTGACAGGTCAATCTTCTTGAACACTGAAGCTTTCTTT. Residues: CASSLDRSIFLNTEAFF.

The V call is TRBV4-3, the J call TRBJ2-5, with a possible D match to TRBD2 (6 bases). With 0 bases removed from V and 5 bases from J, the gap between germline ends came to 13 bases. Per the germline V gene, CDR1 is LGHNA and CDR2 is YSLEER. The CDR3 is 15 amino acids. Written as DNA, the CDR3 is TGCGCCAGCAGCCAAGACTCGGGGGTTGGGGAGACCCAGTACTTC. Its protein is CASSQDSGVGETQYF.

This chain uses TRBV5-1 with TRBJ2-4; 10 bases align to TRBD1. The V segment lost 7 bases and the J segment 4 bases; nucleotides outside the gene matches: 8. CDR3 size: 15 residues. Per germline, CDR1 SGHRS and CDR2 YFSETQ. The CDR3, as DNA: TGCGCCAGCGGGGGATCGGGACAGGGGAAAAACATTCAGTACTTC. Its translation is CASGGSGQGKNIQYF.

This chain connects TRBV11-2 to TRBJ1-3, with D tentatively TRBD1 (5 bases). The CDR3 has 15 residues. Trimming removed 1 base from V and 2 bases from J, with 9 bases in between. CDR1 is SGHAT and CDR2 is FQNNGV in the germline V gene. CDR3 nucleotides: TGTGCCAGCAGCTTAGGGACATCCCCTGGAAACACCATATATTTT. This gives the protein CASSLGTSPGNTIYF.

V usage is TRBV19 and J usage is TRBJ1-5, with D maybe TRBD1 (6 bases). CDR1 and CDR2 from the germline V gene are LNHDA and SQIVND (reference sequence). Trimming took off 2 bases at V and 3 bases at J, with 11 bases between the two ends. This CDR3 is built from 15 residues. The CDR3: CASSIIQGVNQPQHF. CDR3 in DNA: TGTGCCAGTAGTATAATACAGGGAGTCAATCAGCCCCAGCATTTT.

V and J are TRBV11-3 and TRBJ2-5; 7 bases line up with TRBD1. The CDR3 spans 13 residues. Germline CDR1 is SGHNT and CDR2 is YENEEA. V lost 5 bases and J lost 2; bases outside the gene matches: 2. In DNA form, the CDR3 reads TGTGCCAGCAGCCGGGACAGTCAAGAGACCCAGTACTTC. Residues: CASSRDSQETQYF.

This clone was recorded once. The gene calls are TRBV2 and TRBJ2-5, with D perhaps matching TRBD2 (6 bases). Germline loops: CDR1 SNHLY, CDR2 FYNNEI. There are 15 residues in the CDR3. The V end lost 10 bases, the J end lost 1 base, and 19 bases lay between the germline ends. In nucleotides, the CDR3 is TGTGCCACCTCCCCCTCGACTAGTTTCCAAGAGACCCAGTACTTC. This codes for CATSPSTSFQETQYF.

V gene TRBV5-4 combines with J gene TRBJ2-3; 7 bases line up with TRBD2. The V gene's germline CDR1 is SGHNT and CDR2 YYREEE (reference sequence). The CDR3 covers 15 residues. Losses at the gene ends were 2 bases for V and 0 bases for J; bases not matched to a gene: 3. Here the CDR3 reads CASSFRRGSTDTQYF. The DNA for the CDR3 is TGTGCCAGCAGCTTCAGGCGGGGGAGCACAGATACGCAGTATTTT.

V gene TRBV28 combines with J gene TRBJ1-1, with 8 bases matching TRBD1. The junction had 3 bases not matched to a gene; V was cut back by 8 bases and J by 1 base. CDR3 length: 13 amino acids. CDR1 and CDR2 (germline): MDHEN, SYDVKM. In nucleotides, the CDR3 is TGTGCCAGCCCTGACAGGGGGAACACTGAAGCTTTCTTT. This sequence encodes CASPDRGNTEAFF.

V usage is TRBV29-1 and J usage is TRBJ2-2; 8 bases map to TRBD2. Losses at the gene ends were 2 bases for V and 0 bases for J; bases not matched to a gene: 5. The germline V gene encodes CDR1 SQVTM and CDR2 ANQGSEA. CDR3 length: 16 residues. This CDR3 reads CSVELRGRSNTGELFF. The CDR3 DNA follows: TGCAGCGTTGAACTGCGCGGGAGGTCGAACACCGGGGAGCTGTTTTTT.

The V call is TRBV30, the J call TRBJ2-7, with D possibly TRBD1 on 5 matching bases. Trimming left V 4 bases short and J 4 bases short, with 14 bases between. Germline values: CDR1 GTSNPN, CDR2 SVGIG (reference sequence). This CDR3 has 13 amino acids. CDR3 sequence: CAWIGAGQYEQYF. In DNA, the CDR3 is TGTGCCTGGATTGGGGCAGGGCAGTACGAGCAGTACTTC.

This chain connects TRBV5-6 to TRBJ1-3, with no clear D. The CDR3 sequence is 19 residues long. Germline loops: CDR1 SGHDT, CDR2 YYEEEE. V lost 2 bases and J lost 1, with 22 bases in between. The CDR3 protein is CASSFSQVHSRTSGNTIYF. CDR3 sequence (DNA): TGTGCCAGCAGCTTCTCCCAGGTTCACTCCCGTACTTCTGGAAACACCATATATTTT.

This clone was observed once. This chain uses TRBV2 with TRBJ2-5, with D perhaps matching TRBD1 (6 bases). TRBJ2-7 matches the DNA end more closely, so the J call is doubtful. This CDR3 is built from 12 residues. Germline V lookup: CDR1 SNHLY, CDR2 FYNNEI. The CDR3 loop reads CASGGDPYEQYF. The CDR3 DNA follows: TGTGCCAGCGGGGGCGATCCCTACGAGCAGTACTTC.

The V gene is TRBV27, the J gene TRBJ1-5; D is ambiguous. V lost 6 bases and J lost 9, with 15 bases in between. The CDR3 is made up of 13 amino acids. Germline CDR1 MNHEY, CDR2 SMNVEV (reference sequence). In DNA, the CDR3 is TGTGCCAGCAGACCAGACGGACTCAGGCCCCAGCATTTT. The encoded protein is CASRPDGLRPQHF.

The chain has TRBV10-3 and TRBJ1-2; 10 bases agree with TRBD1. Germline CDR1 ENHRY, CDR2 SYGVKD. This CDR3 spans 14 amino acids. V trimming: 10 bases; J trimming: 2 bases; junction bases outside the gene matches: 7. The CDR3 protein is CATGGDRGNYGYTF. The CDR3 DNA reads TGTGCCACCGGCGGGGACAGGGGCAACTATGGCTACACCTTC.

This clone showed up just a few times. V gene TRBV5-1 combines with J gene TRBJ1-4, with a tentative D call TRBD1 (6 bases). Trimming removed 0 bases from V and 1 base from J, with 7 bases in between. Germline V CDR1 and CDR2: SGHRS, YFSETQ. The CDR3 consists of 15 residues. The CDR3 spells CASSLETGTNEKLFF. The DNA of the CDR3 is TGCGCCAGCAGCTTGGAGACAGGAACTAATGAAAAACTGTTTTTT. The full variable domain, in which reference TRBV5-1 and TRBJ1-4 provide the parts outside the CDR3, is KAGVTQTPRYLIKTRGQQVTLSCSPISGHRSVSWYQQTPGQGLQFLFEYFSETQRNKGNFPGRFSGRQFSNSRSEMNVSTLELGDSALYLCASSLETGTNEKLFFGSGTQLSVL.

The CDR3 loop reads CASGWRGGVYEQYF. The CDR3, as DNA: TGTGCCAGCGGGTGGCGGGGGGGCGTCTACGAGCAGTACTTC. This rearrangement joins TRBV13 to TRBJ2-7; 9 bases are a match to TRBD2. From germline, CDR1 is PRHDT and CDR2 FYEKMQ (reference sequence). Trimming at V came to 8 bases and at J to 3 bases, leaving 8 bases not matched to a gene. The CDR3 length is 14 residues.

This clone appeared a single time. The chain couples TRBV4-3 to TRBJ2-2; the match to TRBD2 covers 11 bases. The CDR3 runs to 17 residues. CDR1 and CDR2 from the germline V gene are LGHNA and YSLEER. J was trimmed by 3 bases and V by 1 base; bases with no gene match: 4. CDR3 coding DNA: TGCGCCAGCAGCCAAGGGACTAGCGGGTCGGACACCGGGGAGCTGTTTTTT. Translated, it gives CASSQGTSGSDTGELFF.